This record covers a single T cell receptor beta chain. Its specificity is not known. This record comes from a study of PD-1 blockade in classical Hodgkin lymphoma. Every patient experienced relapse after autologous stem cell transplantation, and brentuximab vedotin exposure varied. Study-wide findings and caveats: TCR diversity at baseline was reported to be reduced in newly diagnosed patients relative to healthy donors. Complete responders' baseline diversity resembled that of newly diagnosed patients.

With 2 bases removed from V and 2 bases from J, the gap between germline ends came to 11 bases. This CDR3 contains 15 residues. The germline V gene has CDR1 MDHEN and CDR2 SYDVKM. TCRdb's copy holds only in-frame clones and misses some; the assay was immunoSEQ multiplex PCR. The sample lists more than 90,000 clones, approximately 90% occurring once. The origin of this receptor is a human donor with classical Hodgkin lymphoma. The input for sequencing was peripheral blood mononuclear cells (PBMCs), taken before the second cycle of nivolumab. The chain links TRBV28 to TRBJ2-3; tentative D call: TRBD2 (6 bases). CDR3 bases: TGTGCCAGCAGTTTAGCGGCGGGGTCCACAGATACGCAGTATTTT. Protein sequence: CASSLAAGSTDTQYF.